This TCR beta chain was documented in a study of T cell clusters in autoimmune cytopenias. Points from the study as a whole: TRB repertoire shifts in secondary cytopenia and chronic lymphocytic leukemia mostly reflected lymphoma, not autoimmunity.

Measured by frequency, this clonotype is medium-sized. Its specificity is not known. TRB amplification used around 0.25 ug of peripheral blood genomic DNA. TRB rearrangements were amplified by touch-down multiplex PCR with mixed TRB-A/B primers. No DNA is given; TCRdb re-called the multiplex PCR reads and lists each CDR3 protein once. The repertoire shows roughly 8,100 distinct CDR3 sequences; the top ten hold about 5%. CDR1 and CDR2 from the germline V gene are KGHSH and LQKENI. CDR3 length equals 12 residues. The sample comprised peripheral blood. This TCR was sampled from a human donor with an autoimmune cytopenia or autoimmune hepatitis (not recorded which). V is TRBV18 and J is TRBJ2-2. CDR3 region: CASSLQSGELFF.